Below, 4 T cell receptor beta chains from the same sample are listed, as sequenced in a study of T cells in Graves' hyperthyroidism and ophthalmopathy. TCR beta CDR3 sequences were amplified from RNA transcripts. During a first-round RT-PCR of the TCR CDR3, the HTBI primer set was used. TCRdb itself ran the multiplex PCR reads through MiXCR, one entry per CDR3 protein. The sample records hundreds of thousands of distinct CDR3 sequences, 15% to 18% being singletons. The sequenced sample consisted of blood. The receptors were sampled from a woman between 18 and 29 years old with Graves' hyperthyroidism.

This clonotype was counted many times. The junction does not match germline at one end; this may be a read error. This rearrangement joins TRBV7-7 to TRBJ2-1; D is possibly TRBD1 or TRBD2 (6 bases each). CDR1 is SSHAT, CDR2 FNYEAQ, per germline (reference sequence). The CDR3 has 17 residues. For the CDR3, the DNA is TGTGCTAGCAGCCCAAAAGGGGGGCGGGCGACCTACAATGAGCAGTTCTTC. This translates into CASSPKGGRATYNEQFF.

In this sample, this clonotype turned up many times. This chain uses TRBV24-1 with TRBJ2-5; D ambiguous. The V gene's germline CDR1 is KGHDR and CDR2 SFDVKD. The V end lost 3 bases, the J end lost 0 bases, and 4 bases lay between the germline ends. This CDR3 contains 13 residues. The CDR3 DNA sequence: TGTGCCACCAGTGATCAGTACCAAGAGACCCAGTACTTC. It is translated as CATSDQYQETQYF.

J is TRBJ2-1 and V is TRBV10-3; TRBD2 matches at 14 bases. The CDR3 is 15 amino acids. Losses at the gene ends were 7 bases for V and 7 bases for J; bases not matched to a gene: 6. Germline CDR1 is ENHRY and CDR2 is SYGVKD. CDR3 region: CAIKLTSGGENEQFF. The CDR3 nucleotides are TGTGCCATCAAACTGACTAGCGGGGGGGAGAATGAGCAGTTCTTC.

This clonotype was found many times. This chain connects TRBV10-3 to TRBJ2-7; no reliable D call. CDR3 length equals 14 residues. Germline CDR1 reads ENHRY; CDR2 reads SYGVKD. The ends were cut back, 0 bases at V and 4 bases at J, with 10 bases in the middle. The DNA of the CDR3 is TGTGCCATCAGTGAGTCGGCCAGGCGGTACGAGCAGTACTTC. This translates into CAISESARRYEQYF.